Each of the 6 T cell receptor beta chains below was sequenced from the same sample in a study of blood T cell repertoires in COVID-19. The method was immunoSEQ multiplex PCR; TCRdb's version includes in-frame clones alone and lacks a portion of them. The sample lists some 70,000 clones, 70% to 90% occurring once. The sequencing input was peripheral blood. All receptors come from a man aged 40-49 years with COVID-19, enrolled during active disease.

Of note for this clone: One end of the junction is discordant with germline, which a read error may explain. The V call is TRBV10-3, the J call TRBJ1-5; a weak D match, TRBD1 (5 bases). The CDR3 has 17 amino acids. Germline lookup yields CDR1 ENHRY and CDR2 SYGVKD. The CDR3 sequence: CAISGGRTEAPNRPQHF. For the CDR3, the DNA is TGTGCCATCAGTGGGGGCCGAACAGAAGCGCCCAATCGGCCCCAGCATTTT.

The V and J genes are TRBV5-1 and TRBJ2-7; TRBD1 might be the D (6 bases). The length of the CDR3 is 14 residues. CDR1 is SGHRS, CDR2 YFSETQ, per germline. The V and J ends lost 4 bases and 0 bases respectively, with 11 bases between them. The CDR3: CASSIQGSSYEQYF. CDR3 nucleotides: TGCGCCAGCAGCATTCAGGGGAGCTCCTACGAGCAGTACTTC.

This clone occurred once. In DNA form, the CDR3 reads TGTGCAAGTCGCTTAAGTCCTAGGATACAAACAATCTACGAGCAGTACTTC. This gives the protein CASRLSPRIQTIYEQYF. The chain recombines TRBV12-2 with TRBJ2-7; the table assigns TRBD2, which was not confirmed against the DNA. TRBV12-2 is labeled a pseudogene. The CDR3 runs 17 residues.

In regard to this clone: This sample also contains other DNA sequences that code for the same CDR3. This chain links TRBV29-1 with TRBJ1-1; a weak D match, TRBD1 (5 bases). CDR3 length: 12 amino acids. Trimming took off 7 bases at V and 4 bases at J, with 13 bases between the two ends. Germline assignment: CDR1 SQVTM and CDR2 ANQGSEA. The CDR3 nucleotides are TGCAGCGGGGGCAGAGAGAGCACTGAAGCTTTCTTT. This sequence encodes CSGGRESTEAFF.

The chain couples TRBV2 to TRBJ1-1; unclear D gene. V was shortened by 7 bases and J by 3 bases, with 9 bases between the two germline ends. Germline-derived CDR1 and CDR2 are SNHLY and FYNNEI. There are 12 residues in the CDR3. The CDR3 sequence: CASTLQYTEAFF. CDR3 coding DNA: TGTGCCAGCACGCTCCAGTACACTGAAGCTTTCTTT.

The J gene is TRBJ2-3, the V gene TRBV5-1; no firm D call. The ends were cut back, 1 base at V and 5 bases at J, with 14 bases in the middle. This CDR3 is built from 15 residues. CDR1 and CDR2 (germline): SGHRS, YFSETQ. The CDR3 nucleotides are TGCGCCAGCAGCTTGCCCGACCCGACGGGAGATACGCAGTATTTT. As protein: CASSLPDPTGDTQYF.